This T cell receptor (beta chain) was sequenced for a study of blood T cell repertoires in COVID-19. Profiling relied on immunoSEQ multiplex PCR, and the TCRdb table lists in-frame clones only, not all of them. In the table there are fewer than 300,000 clones, 90% to 95% of which are singletons. Of note for this clone: The identical CDR3 is also encoded by other nucleotide sequences in the sample.

Trimming took off 2 bases at V and 1 base at J, with 9 bases between the two ends. CDR1 is SGHRS, CDR2 YFSETQ, per germline. The CDR3 is made up of 14 amino acids. This rearrangement joins TRBV5-1 to TRBJ1-1; D remains ambiguous. This receptor was taken from a woman in her thirties with COVID-19, enrolled during active disease. Source material: peripheral blood. The CDR3 sequence: CASSFRERNTEAFF. The DNA of the CDR3 is TGCGCCAGCAGCTTTAGGGAGAGGAACACTGAAGCTTTCTTT.